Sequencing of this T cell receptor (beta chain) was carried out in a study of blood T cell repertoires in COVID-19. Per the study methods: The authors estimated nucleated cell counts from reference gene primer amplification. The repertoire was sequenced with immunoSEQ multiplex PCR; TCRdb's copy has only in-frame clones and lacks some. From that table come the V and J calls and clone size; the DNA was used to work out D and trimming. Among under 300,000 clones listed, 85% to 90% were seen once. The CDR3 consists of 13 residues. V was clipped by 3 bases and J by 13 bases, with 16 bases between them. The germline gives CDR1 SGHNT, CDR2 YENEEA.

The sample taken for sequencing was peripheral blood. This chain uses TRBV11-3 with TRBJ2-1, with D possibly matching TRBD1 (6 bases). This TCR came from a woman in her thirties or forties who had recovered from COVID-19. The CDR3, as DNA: TGTGCCAGCAGCTTCCAAGCTTTAGGGACACAGTTCTTC. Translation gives CASSFQALGTQFF.